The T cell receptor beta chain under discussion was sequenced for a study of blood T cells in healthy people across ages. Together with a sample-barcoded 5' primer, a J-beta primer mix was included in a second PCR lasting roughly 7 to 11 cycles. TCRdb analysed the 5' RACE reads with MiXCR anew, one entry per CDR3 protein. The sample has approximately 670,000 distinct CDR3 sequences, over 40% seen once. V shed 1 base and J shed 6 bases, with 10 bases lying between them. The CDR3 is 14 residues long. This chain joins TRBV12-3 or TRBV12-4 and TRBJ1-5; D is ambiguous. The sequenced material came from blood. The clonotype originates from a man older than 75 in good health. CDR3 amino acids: CASSLVGGVQPQHF. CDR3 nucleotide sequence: TGTGCCAGCAGTTTAGTGGGTGGGGTTCAGCCCCAGCATTTT.